The rows below give T cell receptor beta chains drawn from one sample of a study of identical twins. TCRdb used MiXCR to reprocess the 5' RACE reads, holding one entry per CDR3 protein. Of about 530,000 distinct CDR3 sequences listed, 13% to 15% were seen once; the top ten hold roughly 0.42%. This sample was shared with a second study, whose subject was yellow fever vaccine responses in identical twins.

Sequenced: CD4+ T cells sorted from blood. The receptors derive from a woman aged 18-29 years in good health. Both conserved end residues are part of each CDR3. The D gene is left open where the match is weak. Only part of the rows carry a size: once, few, many, or a class if the clone is expanded.

TRBV7-9	few	TRBD2	TRBJ2-1	CASSYSELAGGRNEQFF	TGTGCCAGCAGCTACTCCGAACTAGCGGGGGGGCGCAATGAGCAGTTCTTC
TRBV7-9	-	TRBD2	TRBJ2-7	CASSHPPREGLTYEQYF	TGTGCCAGCAGCCACCCCCCCAGGGAGGGCTTAACCTACGAGCAGTACTTC
TRBV7-8	few	-	TRBJ2-7	CASSLVSAGEQYF	TGTGCCAGCAGCTTAGTTTCAGCAGGCGAGCAGTACTTC
TRBV5-1	-	-	TRBJ1-4	CASSLAGGSNEKLFF	TGCGCCAGCAGCTTGGCCGGGGGTAGTAATGAAAAACTGTTTTTT
TRBV7-8	-	TRBD1	TRBJ1-2	CASSLANRGTNYGYTF	TGTGCCAGCAGCCTCGCAAACAGGGGAACCAACTATGGCTACACCTTC
TRBV20-1	few	TRBD1	TRBJ2-2	CSAPRTGVGGELFF	TGCAGTGCCCCCCGGACAGGGGTCGGCGGGGAGCTGTTTTTT
TRBV5-5	few	-	TRBJ1-5	CASSFAVFSNQPQHF	TGTGCCAGCAGCTTCGCCGTTTTTAGCAATCAGCCCCAGCATTTT
TRBV3-1	-	TRBD2	TRBJ2-2	CASSLGTRGAGELFF	TGTGCCAGCAGCCTTGGGACTAGAGGGGCCGGGGAGCTGTTTTTT
TRBV3-1	-	-	TRBJ2-7	CASSPSGAGYEQYF	TGTGCCAGCAGCCCGTCCGGGGCAGGCTACGAGCAGTACTTC
TRBV20-1	-	TRBD1	TRBJ2-3	CSASATGGSTDTQYF	TGCAGTGCTAGTGCAACAGGGGGTAGCACAGATACGCAGTATTTT
TRBV12-3/TRBV12-4	-	TRBD2	TRBJ2-5	CASSSTGTRDETQYF	TGTGCCAGCAGCTCGACCGGGACTAGAGATGAGACCCAGTACTTC
TRBV5-6	few	TRBD1	TRBJ2-7	CASSLVDRAPTYEQYF	TGTGCCAGCAGCTTGGTTGACAGGGCCCCGACCTACGAGCAGTACTTC
TRBV6-1	-	-	TRBJ2-5	CASSTPRTALETQYF	TGTGCCAGCAGCACCCCGAGGACGGCCTTGGAGACCCAGTACTTC
TRBV4-1	few	TRBD1	TRBJ1-5	CASSQATGGGNQPQHF	TGCGCCAGCAGCCAAGCCACAGGGGGCGGCAATCAGCCCCAGCATTTT
TRBV2	-	TRBD2	TRBJ2-7	CASSEERELAYEQYF	TGTGCCAGCAGTGAAGAGCGGGAGTTGGCGTACGAGCAGTACTTC
TRBV11-1	few	TRBD2	TRBJ2-1	CASSQMGGGGAAYNEQFF	TGTGCCAGCAGTCAAATGGGTGGCGGGGGGGCCGCCTACAATGAGCAGTTCTTC
TRBV20-1	few	TRBD2	TRBJ2-2	CSASLGTSGELFF	TGCAGTGCTAGCCTTGGGACTAGCGGGGAGCTGTTTTTT
TRBV3-1	-	TRBD2	TRBJ2-2	CASSHTPLTGGNTGELFF	TGTGCCAGCAGCCACACTCCCCTAACGGGAGGAAACACCGGGGAGCTGTTTTTT
TRBV7-2	-	-	TRBJ2-7	CASSSQEAPIYEQYF	TGTGCCAGCAGCTCCCAGGAGGCACCAATCTACGAGCAGTACTTC
TRBV5-1	many	TRBD2	TRBJ2-1	CASSSLAGGLNEQFF	TGCGCCAGCAGCTCCCTAGCGGGAGGGTTAAATGAGCAGTTCTTC
TRBV5-1	many	-	TRBJ1-1	CASRGLMTRNTEAFF	TGCGCCAGCAGAGGTTTAATGACGAGGAACACTGAAGCTTTCTTT